The 2 T cell receptor beta chains reported below all come from one sample, sequenced in a study of long-term antiretroviral therapy in people with HIV. An immunoSEQ assay, version v3.0, was performed at survey level. Generated by immunoSEQ multiplex PCR, the TCRdb table keeps only in-frame clones and is missing some. In the table there are approximately 21,000 clones, around 82% of which are singletons. The input for sequencing was unsorted PBMCs, taken at the start of antiretroviral therapy. All receptors derive from a man aged 45-65 years with HIV.

The chain uses TRBV10-2 and TRBJ2-1; D possibly corresponds to TRBD1 (6 bases). V shed 8 bases and J shed 3 bases, with 14 bases lying between them. CDR3 length: 14 amino acids. Germline CDR1 and CDR2: WSHSY and SAAADI. This CDR3 is CASAQGNVYNEQFF. CDR3 bases: TGCGCCAGCGCACAGGGAAACGTCTACAATGAGCAGTTCTTC.

This chain uses TRBV2 with TRBJ1-2; D is ambiguous. The CDR3 sequence is 14 residues long. Trimming cost V 5 bases and J 3 bases, with 13 bases left between them. CDR1 and CDR2 from the germline V gene are SNHLY and FYNNEI. CDR3 in amino acids: CASSHIKPDYGYTF. CDR3 in DNA: TGTGCCAGCAGTCACATTAAACCTGACTATGGCTACACCTTC. Complete variable domain (other parts from reference TRBV2 and TRBJ1-2): EPEVTQTPSHQVTQMGQEVILRCVPISNHLYFYWYRQILGQKVEFLVSFYNNEISEKSEIFDDQFSVERPDGSNFTLKIRSTKLEDSAMYFCASSHIKPDYGYTFGSGTRLTVV.